The 8 T cell receptor beta chains given below trace back to one sample, sequenced in a study of control samples from healthy donors and cancer patients. Clones were read by immunoSEQ multiplex PCR, and TCRdb kept only the in-frame ones, dropping some. The table shows under 150,000 clones, with around 86% occurring only once. The sequencing input was blood. These receptors came from a man between 35 and 55 years old in good health.

V and J are TRBV9 and TRBJ1-1, with 9 positions matching TRBD1. Germline V gene data show CDR1 as SGDLS and CDR2 as YYNGEE. This CDR3 region has 14 residues. Trimming cost V 4 bases and J 5 bases; bases outside gene matches: 6. The CDR3 here is CASSRQGGGTEAFF. The CDR3, as DNA: TGTGCCAGCAGCCGACAGGGGGGAGGGACTGAAGCTTTCTTT.

This clone was seen once. V usage is TRBV7-2 and J usage is TRBJ2-7; no definite D call. The CDR3 has 15 amino acids. Trimming stripped 7 bases from V and 0 bases from J, with 16 bases between. Germline CDR1 and CDR2: SGHTA and FQGNSA. CDR3 loop: CASTPTDLASYEQYF. The CDR3 region has the DNA TGTGCCAGCACCCCGACTGACTTGGCCTCCTACGAGCAGTACTTC.

This chain's CDR3 is CASSIGRRTGELFF. The CDR3 DNA reads as TGTGCCAGTAGTATCGGGAGGCGGACCGGGGAGCTGTTTTTT. The chain joins TRBV19 to TRBJ2-2; TRBD2 matches at 7 bases. The CDR3 totals 14 residues. Germline lookup yields CDR1 LNHDA and CDR2 SQIVND (reference sequence). V lost 3 bases and J lost 5; bases outside the gene matches: 3.

This sequence joins TRBV5-1 and TRBJ1-2, with a tentative D call TRBD1 (6 bases). Deletions cut 4 bases from V and 5 bases from J, with 18 bases between. This CDR3 region has 15 residues. The V gene's germline CDR1 is SGHRS and CDR2 YFSETQ. The CDR3 loop is CASSLSRTGLYGYTF. Written as DNA, the CDR3 is TGCGCCAGCAGCCTAAGCAGAACAGGGTTATATGGCTACACCTTC. Based on the CDR3 plus reference TRBV5-1 and TRBJ1-2, the full variable domain is KAGVTQTPRYLIKTRGQQVTLSCSPISGHRSVSWYQQTPGQGLQFLFEYFSETQRNKGNFPGRFSGRQFSNSRSEMNVSTLELGDSALYLCASSLSRTGLYGYTFGSGTRLTVV.

The genes are TRBV27 and TRBJ1-5; D is perhaps TRBD1 (6 bases). Per the germline V gene, CDR1 is MNHEY and CDR2 is SMNVEV (reference sequence). V was clipped by 3 bases and J by 1 base, with 7 bases between them. The CDR3 contains 14 residues. CDR3 DNA sequence: TGTGCCAGCAGTTTTACAGGGAGCAATCAGCCCCAGCATTTT. It encodes CASSFTGSNQPQHF.

This sequence joins TRBV7-7 and TRBJ2-5; D could derive from TRBD1 or TRBD2 (6 bases each). The CDR3 length is 15 residues. From germline, CDR1 is SSHAT and CDR2 FNYEAQ (reference sequence). Deletions cut 2 bases from V and 4 bases from J, with 14 bases between. CDR3 residues: CASSLNRGPTETQYF. The CDR3 coding sequence is TGTGCCAGCAGCTTAAACCGGGGGCCCACAGAGACCCAGTACTTC. Drawing the rest from reference TRBV7-7 and TRBJ2-5, the complete variable domain is GAGVSQSPRYKVTKRGQDVTLRCDPISSHATLYWYQQALGQGPEFLTYFNYEAQPDKSGLPSDRFSAERPEGSISTLTIQRTEQRDSAMYRCASSLNRGPTETQYFGPGTRLLVL.

This clone was found a few times. V and J are TRBV6-4 and TRBJ2-3; 7 positions agree with TRBD1. V lost 0 bases, J lost 2 bases, and 5 bases stayed unmatched. The V gene's germline CDR1 is MRHNA and CDR2 SNTAGT. The CDR3 has 16 residues. DNA for the CDR3: TGTGCCAGCAGTGACTCCGAGGGGACAGTCACAGATACGCAGTATTTT. Protein sequence: CASSDSEGTVTDTQYF.

The chain has TRBV29-1 and TRBJ1-1; perhaps TRBD1 as D (5 bases). V was clipped by 3 bases and J by 3 bases, with 14 bases between them. The CDR3 totals 14 residues. Germline V gene lookup returns CDR1 SQVTM and CDR2 ANQGSEA. As DNA, the CDR3 is TGCAGCGTTGACCCAGGGTTGTCGGACACTGAAGCTTTCTTT. This translates into CSVDPGLSDTEAFF.